These 18 T cell receptor beta chains were all obtained from the same sample, sequenced in a study of control samples from healthy donors and cancer patients. TCRdb's table, derived via immunoSEQ multiplex PCR, lists solely in-frame clones and lacks some. The table records about 100,000 clones, roughly 92% of them present only once. Specimen: blood. The receptors here all came from a human donor in good health. The donor label of this sample is uncertain.

This chain connects TRBV6-4 to TRBJ2-1; TRBD2 agrees at 10 bases. V gave up 3 bases and J gave up 4 bases; unmatched junction bases: 0. Germline lookup yields CDR1 MRHNA and CDR2 SNTAGT. The CDR3 length is 14 residues. CDR3 amino acids: CASSELAGYNEQFF. The CDR3 DNA reads as TGTGCCAGCAGTGAACTAGCGGGGTACAATGAGCAGTTCTTC.

V gene TRBV5-1 combines with J gene TRBJ2-2; maybe TRBD2 (6 bases). Germline-derived CDR1 and CDR2 are SGHRS and YFSETQ. The CDR3 totals 15 residues. Trimming stripped 2 bases from V and 3 bases from J, with 11 bases between. CDR3 DNA: TGCGCCAGCAGCTTATGGGGGGAGTACACCGGGGAGCTGTTTTTT. This sequence encodes CASSLWGEYTGELFF.

V and J are TRBV9 and TRBJ2-2, with D perhaps TRBD1 or TRBD2 (5 bases each). The germline V gene encodes CDR1 SGDLS and CDR2 YYNGEE. The CDR3 has 15 residues. Between the trimmed V and J ends, which lost 7 bases and 4 bases, there was a span of 17 bases. CDR3 sequence (DNA): TGTGCCAGCGCCCCTGGGACCCCGGGCACCGGGGAGCTGTTTTTT. This codes for CASAPGTPGTGELFF. Complete variable domain (other parts from reference TRBV9 and TRBJ2-2): DSGVTQTPKHLITATGQRVTLRCSPRSGDLSVYWYQQSLDQGLQFLIQYYNGEERAKGNILERFSAQQFPDLHSELNLSSLELGDSALYFCASAPGTPGTGELFFGEGSRLTVL.

Notes on this clone: A read error may account for a junction end that differs from germline. The chain joins TRBV3-1 (or the pseudogene TRBV3-2) to TRBJ2-2; a weak D match, TRBD1 (6 bases). CDR3 length equals 16 residues. Germline V gives CDR1 LGHDT, CDR2 YNNKEL (reference sequence). For the CDR3, the DNA is TGTGCCAGCAGCCAAGTCGGACAGCTGAACGCCGGGGAGCTGTTTTTT. As protein: CASSQVGQLNAGELFF.

This sequence joins TRBV14 and TRBJ1-1; D is perhaps TRBD1 (5 bases). The V end was cut by 2 bases, the J end by 4 bases, with 11 bases between. The CDR3 has 14 residues. Germline loops: CDR1 SGHDN, CDR2 FVKESK. Here the CDR3 reads CASSQLSGSTEAFF. Written as DNA, the CDR3 is TGTGCCAGCAGCCAACTCTCAGGGTCCACTGAAGCTTTCTTT.

The CDR3 DNA reads TGTGCCAGCAGTGGTAAAGGGGTCCTGAAGTATGGCTACACCTTC. Protein product: CASSGKGVLKYGYTF. The rearrangement links TRBV2 to TRBJ1-2, with D possibly being TRBD1 (5 bases). CDR1 and CDR2 (germline): SNHLY, FYNNEI. The ends were cut back, 4 bases at V and 5 bases at J, with 17 bases in the middle. The CDR3 is made up of 15 amino acids.

J is TRBJ1-6 and V is TRBV7-6; TRBD1 might be the D (6 bases). The CDR3 has 16 amino acids. The germline V gene encodes CDR1 SGHVS and CDR2 FNYEAQ. Trimming left V 5 bases short and J 7 bases short, with 18 bases between. The CDR3 bases are TGTGCCAGCAGCCAGGGGCTGGGGGGACAAAATTCACCCCTCCACTTT. Amino acids: CASSQGLGGQNSPLHF.

This clone was counted once. The genes are TRBV11-1 and TRBJ2-5; the D is unclear. The CDR3 loop spans 13 amino acids. Germline V gene sequence: CDR1 SGHAT, CDR2 FQDESV (reference sequence). V dropped 5 bases and J dropped 4 bases, with 11 bases sitting between them. The CDR3 here is CASSLLGGETQYF. In DNA form, the CDR3 reads TGTGCCAGCAGCCTCTTGGGTGGAGAGACCCAGTACTTC. Full variable domain (rest looked up from reference TRBV11-1 and TRBJ2-5): EAEVAQSPRYKITEKSQAVAFWCDPISGHATLYWYRQILGQGPELLVQFQDESVVDDSQLPKDRFSAERLKGVDSTLKIQPAELGDSAMYLCASSLLGGETQYFGPGTRLLVL.

The chain combines TRBV6-5 with TRBJ1-3; D is undetermined. Trimming stripped 0 bases from V and 4 bases from J, with 10 bases between. The CDR3 spans 15 residues. Germline V gene data show CDR1 as MNHEY and CDR2 as SVGAGI. DNA of the CDR3: TGTGCCAGCAGTTACTCAATATCCACCGGAAACACCATATATTTT. Encoded protein: CASSYSISTGNTIYF.

This clone was observed a single time. The CDR3 nucleotides are TGTGCCAGCAGCCGCGACATGGGAGGGGCGAGCGAGCAGTACTTC. This sequence encodes CASSRDMGGASEQYF. The rearrangement uses TRBV5-6 and TRBJ2-7; 7 bases map to TRBD2. The CDR3 has 15 residues. The ends lost 4 bases at V and 6 bases at J; junction bases unmatched: 13. Germline CDR1 and CDR2: SGHDT and YYEEEE.

The chain uses TRBV2 and TRBJ2-1; D possibly corresponds to TRBD2 (5 bases). Trimming removed 8 bases at V and 4 bases at J, with 21 bases between. CDR3 length: 16 residues. Per the germline V gene, CDR1 is SNHLY and CDR2 is FYNNEI. Here the CDR3 reads CASGASLRDSYNEQFF. The DNA of the CDR3 is TGTGCCAGCGGCGCCTCTCTGAGGGATTCATACAATGAGCAGTTCTTC.

The chain has TRBV5-6 and TRBJ2-3; D gene uncertain. Trimming stripped 0 bases from V and 7 bases from J, with 6 bases between. Germline CDR1 SGHDT, CDR2 YYEEEE. This CDR3 contains 12 residues. CDR3 protein: CASSLVMNTQYF. The DNA of the CDR3 is TGTGCCAGCAGCTTGGTCATGAATACGCAGTATTTT.

The gene calls are TRBV5-6 and TRBJ1-2; no clear D gene. The CDR3 is made up of 12 amino acids. V was clipped by 0 bases and J by 4 bases, with 4 bases between them. The germline CDR1 and CDR2 sequences are SGHDT and YYEEEE. The CDR3 is CASSLELYGYTF. CDR3 sequence (DNA): TGTGCCAGCAGCTTGGAGCTCTATGGCTACACCTTC. Complete variable domain (other parts from reference TRBV5-6 and TRBJ1-2): DAGVTQSPTHLIKTRGQQVTLRCSPKSGHDTVSWYQQALGQGPQFIFQYYEEEERQRGNFPDRFSGHQFPNYSSELNVNALLLGDSALYLCASSLELYGYTFGSGTRLTVV.

CDR3 sequence: CAISGTGTSASDTQYF. Written as DNA, the CDR3 is TGTGCCATCAGTGGTACCGGGACTAGCGCGTCAGATACGCAGTATTTT. The V gene is TRBV10-3, the J gene TRBJ2-3; TRBD2 matches at 10 bases. V trimming: 4 bases; J trimming: 4 bases; junction bases outside the gene matches: 8. Germline V CDR1 and CDR2: ENHRY, SYGVKD. The CDR3 sequence is 16 residues long.

This chain joins TRBV24-1 and TRBJ1-2, with 8 positions matching TRBD1. V lost 5 bases, J lost 7 bases, and 5 bases stayed unmatched. CDR1 is KGHDR and CDR2 is SFDVKD in the germline V gene. The CDR3 covers 13 residues. Here the CDR3 reads CATSATGDRGYTF. CDR3 sequence (DNA): TGTGCCACCAGTGCGACAGGGGATCGTGGCTACACCTTC.

This rearrangement joins TRBV2 to TRBJ1-2; 7 bases align to TRBD1. CDR3 size: 13 residues. Germline CDR1 and CDR2: SNHLY and FYNNEI. Unmatched junction bases numbered 6, after V lost 7 bases and J lost 4 bases. As DNA, the CDR3 is TGTGCCAGCAAAGGGGGCGCCATCTATGGCTACACCTTC. This translates into CASKGGAIYGYTF.

Remarks on this clone: This sample includes further DNA sequences coding for the same CDR3. The rearrangement links TRBV7-9 to TRBJ1-2; 9 bases agree with TRBD1. The ends lost 3 bases at V and 5 bases at J; junction bases unmatched: 1. The CDR3 has 13 residues. In germline, CDR1 is SEHNR, CDR2 FQNEAQ (reference sequence). As DNA, the CDR3 is TGTGCCAGCAGCTTGGGACAGGGATATGGCTACACCTTC. Its protein is CASSLGQGYGYTF.

In DNA form, the CDR3 reads TGTGCCAGCAGTTACTCGCAGTATAATGAAAAACTGTTTTTT. Translated, it gives CASSYSQYNEKLFF. The chain couples TRBV6-6 to TRBJ1-4; D is unclear. Trimming stripped 0 bases from V and 4 bases from J, with 6 bases between. This CDR3 region has 14 residues. From germline, CDR1 is MNHNY and CDR2 SVGAGI (reference sequence).